Below, 32 T cell receptor beta chains from the same sample are listed, as sequenced in a study of siplizumab effects on memory and regulatory T cells. TCRdb's copy holds only in-frame clones and misses some; the assay was immunoSEQ multiplex PCR. The sample gives 70,000 to 95,000 clones, over 95% of which show up once; 0.025% to 0.035% is in the top ten. Source material: naive CD4+ T cells sorted from blood. The receptor set was obtained from a human donor in good health.

This clone was counted a single time. The J gene is TRBJ1-6, the V gene TRBV28; 7 bases align to TRBD1. Germline values: CDR1 MDHEN, CDR2 SYDVKM. This CDR3 is built from 16 residues. The ends lost 4 bases at V and 7 bases at J; junction bases unmatched: 10. In nucleotides, the CDR3 is TGTGCCAGCAGTTCCCTAGACAGGGCAACAAATTCACCCCTCCACTTT. The encoded protein is CASSSLDRATNSPLHF.

This sequence joins TRBV4-3 and TRBJ2-5, with 7 bases aligning to TRBD2. The CDR3 has 13 residues. J lost 5 bases, V lost 2 bases, and 2 bases had no gene match. The germline CDR1 and CDR2 sequences are LGHNA and YSLEER. CDR3 loop: CASSQQGGETQYF. In nucleotides, the CDR3 is TGCGCCAGCAGCCAACAGGGAGGGGAGACCCAGTACTTC.

This chain uses TRBV5-1 with TRBJ2-1, with a possible D match to TRBD2 (6 bases). Germline lookup yields CDR1 SGHRS and CDR2 YFSETQ. The V end lost 4 bases, the J end lost 0 bases, and 14 bases lay between the germline ends. This CDR3 region has 16 residues. The CDR3 is CASSHGSGFSYNEQFF. In nucleotides, the CDR3 is TGCGCCAGCAGCCACGGGAGCGGATTCTCCTACAATGAGCAGTTCTTC.

The V gene is TRBV19, the J gene TRBJ2-3; 11 bases map to TRBD2. Germline CDR1 LNHDA, CDR2 SQIVND (reference sequence). CDR3 length equals 18 residues. Trimming cost V 3 bases and J 0 bases; bases outside gene matches: 8. This CDR3 is CASSIGLAGGRSTDTQYF. DNA for the CDR3: TGTGCCAGTAGTATCGGGCTAGCGGGGGGACGAAGCACAGATACGCAGTATTTT. The whole variable domain, filled in from reference TRBV19 and TRBJ2-3, reads DGGITQSPKYLFRKEGQNVTLSCEQNLNHDAMYWYRQDPGQGLRLIYYSQIVNDFQKGDIAEGYSVSREKKESFPLTVTSAQKNPTAFYLCASSIGLAGGRSTDTQYFGPGTRLTVL.

This chain links TRBV4-2 with TRBJ2-7; D assignment may be TRBD1 or TRBD2 (5 bases each). Germline loops: CDR1 LGHNA, CDR2 YNFKEQ. The V and J ends lost 5 bases and 1 base respectively, with 9 bases between them. The CDR3 is 13 amino acids. The CDR3 nucleotides read TGTGCCAGCAGCAAGGGACCTTCCTACGAGCAGTACTTC. Its translation: CASSKGPSYEQYF.

This chain joins TRBV10-1 and TRBJ1-5; D not resolved. V was pared by 2 bases and J by 5 bases, with 7 bases between. The germline V gene encodes CDR1 WNHNN and CDR2 SYGVQD (reference sequence). This CDR3 spans 13 amino acids. The CDR3 coding sequence is TGCGCCAGCAGTGAGGGTATAGATCAGCCCCAGCATTTT. This translates into CASSEGIDQPQHF.

This clone was picked up a small number of times. The rearrangement links TRBV6-4 to TRBJ1-5, with D possibly being TRBD1 (5 bases). This CDR3 has 12 residues. V lost 4 bases, J lost 4 bases, and 5 bases lay in between. CDR1 and CDR2 from the germline V gene are MRHNA and SNTAGT. CDR3 region: CASSGGNQPQHF. CDR3 in DNA: TGTGCCAGCAGTGGGGGGAATCAGCCCCAGCATTTT.

This sequence joins TRBV6-5 and TRBJ2-5; 7 bases map to TRBD1. The J call may be faulty, since TRBJ2-7 better matches the DNA end. This CDR3 spans 15 amino acids. Germline CDR1 MNHEY, CDR2 SVGAGI. CDR3 protein: CASSYSPTGSHEQYF. CDR3 in DNA: TGTGCCAGCAGTTACTCCCCGACAGGGTCGCACGAGCAGTACTTC.

The chain combines TRBV19 with TRBJ1-5; 8 nucleotides agree with TRBD1. Germline assignment: CDR1 LNHDA and CDR2 SQIVND (reference sequence). This CDR3 region has 15 residues. The V and J ends lost 3 bases and 6 bases, in that order; junction bases with no gene match: 7. The CDR3 loop reads CASSIYGQGIQPQHF. The CDR3 DNA reads TGTGCCAGTAGTATTTATGGACAGGGTATTCAGCCCCAGCATTTT.

The chain carries TRBV21-1 and TRBJ2-3; the D segment call TRBD2 is taken from the table without a DNA check. TRBV21-1 is described as a pseudogene. The CDR3 covers 18 residues. The DNA of the CDR3 is TGTGCCAGCAGCAGGTCTGAACGGGACTCGACTAGCACAGATACGCAGTATTTT. It encodes CASSRSERDSTSTDTQYF.

The chain has TRBV18 and TRBJ2-3; 10 nucleotides match TRBD2. This CDR3 has 17 amino acids. Germline trimming cut 3 bases from V and 6 bases from J; bases unmatched to any gene: 12. From germline, CDR1 is KGHSH and CDR2 LQKENI. As DNA, the CDR3 is TGTGCCAGCTCACCCATAGGAGCGGGGGGGCCAAGGGATACGCAGTATTTT. This encodes CASSPIGAGGPRDTQYF.

DNA for the CDR3: TGCAGCGTGGATTATGTAGCCAAAAACATTCAGTACTTC. It translates to CSVDYVAKNIQYF. The chain is built from TRBV29-1 and TRBJ2-4; D unresolved. The germline CDR1 and CDR2 sequences are SQVTM and ANQGSEA. V gave up 6 bases and J gave up 0 bases, with 9 bases separating them. CDR3 length: 13 amino acids.

This chain joins TRBV28 and TRBJ1-2; maybe TRBD1 (6 bases). CDR1 and CDR2 from the germline V gene are MDHEN and SYDVKM. This CDR3 contains 17 residues. The V end was cut by 7 bases, the J end by 7 bases, with 28 bases between. CDR3 bases: TGTGCCAGCACCGAGAGAACAGGGAGCAAGGGCTTGGGTGGCTACACCTTC. This sequence encodes CASTERTGSKGLGGYTF.

CDR3 coding DNA: TGTGCCAGCAGTTTAGACACCCGGAGGACCGGGGAGCTGTTTTTT. Translation gives CASSLDTRRTGELFF. The rearrangement links TRBV28 to TRBJ2-2, with D possibly matching TRBD2 (5 bases). CDR1 and CDR2 from the germline V gene are MDHEN and SYDVKM. This CDR3 is built from 15 residues. V gave up 2 bases and J gave up 5 bases, with 12 bases separating them.

The chain joins TRBV7-3 to TRBJ2-2; the match to TRBD1 covers 11 bases. The CDR3 runs to 19 residues. The germline V gene encodes CDR1 SGHTA and CDR2 FQGTGA. J was trimmed by 3 bases and V by 1 base; bases with no gene match: 10. The CDR3 reads CASSLIGSGQGAYTGELFF. The CDR3 DNA reads TGTGCCAGCAGCTTAATAGGGTCCGGACAGGGGGCCTACACCGGGGAGCTGTTTTTT.

This chain uses TRBV7-9 with TRBJ2-7; D ambiguous. The CDR3 spans 14 residues. Germline CDR1 SEHNR, CDR2 FQNEAQ (reference sequence). V was pared by 0 bases and J by 6 bases, with 12 bases between. The DNA of the CDR3 is TGTGCCAGCAGCTTAGCGGGAAACAACGGCGAGCAGTACTTC. Its translation: CASSLAGNNGEQYF.

V usage is TRBV7-3 and J usage is TRBJ1-2; a weak D match, TRBD1 (5 bases). This CDR3 has 15 amino acids. The V gene's germline CDR1 is SGHTA and CDR2 FQGTGA. The V gene lost 4 bases and the J gene lost 2 bases, with 14 bases spanning the gap. The CDR3 spells CASSSGPFPNYGYTF. CDR3 nucleotide sequence: TGTGCCAGCAGCTCGGGACCGTTCCCCAACTATGGCTACACCTTC.

The V gene is TRBV29-1, the J gene TRBJ2-3; TRBD2 agrees at 7 bases. This CDR3 region has 11 residues. Germline CDR1 is SQVTM and CDR2 is ANQGSEA. The V gene end was trimmed by 6 bases and the J gene end by 4 bases; junction bases not matched to a gene: 1. CDR3 loop: CSVGGADTQYF. For the CDR3, the DNA is TGCAGCGTGGGGGGGGCAGATACGCAGTATTTT.

The V and J genes are TRBV6-5 and TRBJ1-2; a possible D gene is TRBD1 (6 bases). Trimming left V 5 bases short and J 8 bases short, with 18 bases between. The CDR3 spans 14 residues. Germline loops: CDR1 MNHEY, CDR2 SVGAGI. The CDR3 sequence: CASSPGQTWGGYTF. Written as DNA, the CDR3 is TGTGCCAGCAGTCCCGGACAGACCTGGGGGGGCTACACCTTC.

The chain carries TRBV7-6 and TRBJ2-1; no reliable D call. Germline values: CDR1 SGHVS, CDR2 FNYEAQ. The CDR3 has 11 residues. Trimming removed 3 bases from V and 6 bases from J, with 3 bases in between. CDR3 DNA: TGTGCCAGCAGCTTCAGCAATGAGCAGTTCTTC. This translates into CASSFSNEQFF.

This clone was observed a single time. The chain couples TRBV6-6 to TRBJ2-1; TRBD1 agrees at 7 bases. Trimming cost V 5 bases and J 5 bases; bases outside gene matches: 6. CDR3 size: 14 residues. The germline CDR1 and CDR2 sequences are MNHNY and SVGAGI (reference sequence). CDR3 sequence (DNA): TGTGCCAGCAGTAAGGCCGGGACAGACAATGAGCAGTTCTTC. Translation gives CASSKAGTDNEQFF.

The chain uses TRBV5-1 and TRBJ1-4; D is unresolved. CDR3 length: 12 amino acids. The V end was cut by 1 base, the J end by 5 bases, with 3 bases between. Germline V lookup: CDR1 SGHRS, CDR2 YFSETQ. The CDR3 here is CASSLSNEKLFF. CDR3 DNA: TGCGCCAGCAGCTTGAGCAATGAAAAACTGTTTTTT.

The CDR3 nucleotides read TGTGCCAGTAGTCCAGGGCTGTCCACCTATGGCTACACCTTC. This sequence encodes CASSPGLSTYGYTF. The J gene is TRBJ1-2, the V gene TRBV19, with D perhaps TRBD1 (5 bases). The CDR3 length is 14 residues. Germline lookup yields CDR1 LNHDA and CDR2 SQIVND (reference sequence). V shed 5 bases and J shed 4 bases, with 14 bases lying between them.

The chain joins TRBV6-1 to TRBJ2-1; possibly TRBD1 or TRBD2 for D (5 bases each). The V end was cut by 5 bases, the J end by 8 bases, with 19 bases between. Germline-derived CDR1 and CDR2 are MNHNS and SASEGT. The length of the CDR3 is 15 residues. CDR3 loop: CASSRDRLQGDEQFF. CDR3 bases: TGTGCCAGCAGTCGTGACAGACTACAAGGGGATGAGCAGTTCTTC.

The V and J genes are TRBV28 and TRBJ2-5; D is unresolved. The CDR3 spans 14 residues. Trimming stripped 3 bases from V and 2 bases from J, with 10 bases between. CDR1 is MDHEN and CDR2 is SYDVKM in the germline V gene. CDR3 in DNA: TGTGCCAGCAGTTTTAGTACGCAACAAGAGACCCAGTACTTC. Protein sequence: CASSFSTQQETQYF. Supplemented by reference TRBV28 and TRBJ2-5, the full variable domain reads DVKVTQSSRYLVKRTGEKVFLECVQDMDHENMFWYRQDPGLGLRLIYFSYDVKMKEKGDIPEGYSVSREKKERFSLILESASTNQTSMYLCASSFSTQQETQYFGPGTRLLVL.

This clone was seen just once. This chain uses TRBV11-2 with TRBJ2-5; no clear D. The DNA end lines up better with TRBJ2-7; the J call may be wrong. The CDR3 length is 14 residues. Germline CDR1 reads SGHAT; CDR2 reads FQNNGV. CDR3 loop: CASSPPRRPYEQYF. The CDR3 DNA is TGTGCCAGCAGCCCCCCTCGGCGACCCTACGAGCAGTACTTC.

This clone came up once. This chain uses TRBV4-1 with TRBJ1-6, with D uncertain. Germline CDR1 reads MGHRA; CDR2 reads YSYEKL. The CDR3 is made up of 17 amino acids. Trimming removed 0 bases from V and 2 bases from J, with 11 bases in between. CDR3 sequence: CASSQDRTAAYNSPLHF. For the CDR3, the DNA is TGCGCCAGCAGCCAAGATAGAACTGCCGCCTATAATTCACCCCTCCACTTT.

V is TRBV7-8 and J is TRBJ2-3, with TRBD1 identical over 9 bases. Trimming cost V 4 bases and J 2 bases; bases outside gene matches: 7. The CDR3 contains 16 residues. Germline CDR1 reads SGHVS; CDR2 reads FQNEAQ. Written as DNA, the CDR3 is TGTGCCAGCAGCTCACGGACAGGGGCCCCCACAGATACGCAGTATTTT. It encodes CASSSRTGAPTDTQYF. The full variable domain, rest sourced from reference TRBV7-8 and TRBJ2-3, is GAGVSQSPRYKVAKRGQDVALRCDPISGHVSLFWYQQALGQGPEFLTYFQNEAQLDKSGLPSDRFFAERPEGSVSTLKIQRTQQEDSAVYLCASSSRTGAPTDTQYFGPGTRLTVL.

The chain carries TRBV2 and TRBJ1-1; D is possibly TRBD1 (5 bases). CDR3 size: 14 residues. V dropped 4 bases and J dropped 5 bases, with 14 bases sitting between them. Germline assignment: CDR1 SNHLY and CDR2 FYNNEI. The CDR3 nucleotides are TGTGCCAGCAGTGCCGAGGGGCTGGGGACTGAAGCTTTCTTT. This translates into CASSAEGLGTEAFF.

This chain uses TRBV9 with TRBJ2-5; D possibly matches TRBD1 or TRBD2 (5 bases each). Looked up from germline, CDR1 is SGDLS and CDR2 is YYNGEE. The V gene lost 0 bases and the J gene lost 3 bases, with 12 bases spanning the gap. The CDR3 consists of 15 residues. CDR3 in amino acids: CASSVGWGTEETQYF. The CDR3 DNA is TGTGCCAGCAGCGTAGGTTGGGGGACGGAAGAGACCCAGTACTTC.

The V and J genes are TRBV27 and TRBJ1-5; 8 nucleotides match TRBD1. The CDR3 is 16 residues long. The germline CDR1 and CDR2 sequences are MNHEY and SMNVEV (reference sequence). V gave up 2 bases and J gave up 4 bases; unmatched junction bases: 7. CDR3 amino acids: CASSLGTQGANQPQHF. CDR3 nucleotide sequence: TGTGCCAGCAGTTTAGGGACGCAGGGGGCTAATCAGCCCCAGCATTTT.

CDR3 coding DNA: TGTGCCAGCAGCCCCCGGGGGGGTTCCTACAATGAGCAGTTCTTC. Translated, it gives CASSPRGGSYNEQFF. The chain is built from TRBV7-3 and TRBJ2-1; TRBD2 matches at 8 bases. Germline CDR1 reads SGHTA; CDR2 reads FQGTGA. This CDR3 has 15 residues. Trimming cost V 5 bases and J 1 base; bases outside gene matches: 4.